This T cell receptor beta chain was documented in a study of shared clonotypes between healthy human individuals. Study information: Donors had three CD4 naive, three CD4 memory, two CD8 naive and one CD8 memory plate apiece.

Using approximately 190 ng DNA, 30,000 or so T cell genomes, the sorted-subset replicate PCRs were run. Libraries were prepared by immunoSEQ multiplex PCR; TCRdb keeps only in-frame clonotypes and omits some of them. The table records roughly 2 million clones, 85% to 95% of them present only once. Between the trimmed V and J ends, which lost 6 bases and 4 bases, there was a span of 17 bases. Germline assignment: CDR1 SGHNT and CDR2 YYREEE (reference sequence). The CDR3 has 15 amino acids. This clone was observed once. The antigen is undetermined. The study's findings and limits: Depth was large, yet rarefaction showed that sorted-subset sequencing was incomplete.

What was sequenced was naive CD4+ T cells sorted from blood. Subset defined: CD45RA+ positively selected. The chain recombines TRBV5-4 with TRBJ1-3; D is unresolved. The clonotype was recovered from a man aged 18 to 30 in good health. DNA of the CDR3: TGTGCCAGCACCTCTGGAGGCTCGGAAGGAAACACCATATATTTT. The encoded protein is CASTSGGSEGNTIYF. Drawing the rest from reference TRBV5-4 and TRBJ1-3, the complete variable domain is ETGVTQSPTHLIKTRGQQVTLRCSSQSGHNTVSWYQQALGQGPQFIFQYYREEENGRGNFPPRFSGLQFPNYSSELNVNALELDDSALYLCASTSGGSEGNTIYFGEGSWLTVV.